This T cell receptor (beta chain) was captured in a study of T cell changes during pregnancy in multiple sclerosis. Germline V gene lookup returns CDR1 SGDLS and CDR2 YYNGEE. V was trimmed by 0 bases and J by 0 bases, leaving 16 bases between them. The CDR3 has 18 amino acids. Repertoires were generated with immunoSEQ multiplex PCR, while TCRdb's copy carries only in-frame clones and drops some. This table holds 40,000 to 45,000 clones, around 93% found once. This clone has just one count. Sequenced material: CD4+ T cells from peripheral blood mononuclear cells, taken in the third trimester of pregnancy. This clonotype was obtained from a female donor with multiple sclerosis, enrolled in a pregnancy study. V is TRBV9 and J is TRBJ1-5, with D perhaps matching TRBD1 (5 bases). The CDR3 loop is CASSVGPGGANSNQPQHF. In nucleotides, the CDR3 is TGTGCCAGCAGCGTAGGCCCGGGGGGAGCAAATAGCAATCAGCCCCAGCATTTT.